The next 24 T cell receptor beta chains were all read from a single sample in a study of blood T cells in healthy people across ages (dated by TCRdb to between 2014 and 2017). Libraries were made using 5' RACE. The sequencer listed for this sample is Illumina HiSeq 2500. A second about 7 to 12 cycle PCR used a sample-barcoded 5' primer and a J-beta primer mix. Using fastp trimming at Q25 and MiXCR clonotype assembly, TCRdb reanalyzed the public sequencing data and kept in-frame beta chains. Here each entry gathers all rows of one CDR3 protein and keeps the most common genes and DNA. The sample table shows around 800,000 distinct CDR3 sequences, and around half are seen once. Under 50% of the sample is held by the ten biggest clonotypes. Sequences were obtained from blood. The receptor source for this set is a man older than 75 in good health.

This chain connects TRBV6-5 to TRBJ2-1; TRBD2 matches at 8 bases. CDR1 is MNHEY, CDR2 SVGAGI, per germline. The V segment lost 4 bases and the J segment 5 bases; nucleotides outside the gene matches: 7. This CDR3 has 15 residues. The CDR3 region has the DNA TGTGCCAGCAGTTCCACGGGAGGGCCCCACAATGAGCAGTTCTTC. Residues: CASSSTGGPHNEQFF.

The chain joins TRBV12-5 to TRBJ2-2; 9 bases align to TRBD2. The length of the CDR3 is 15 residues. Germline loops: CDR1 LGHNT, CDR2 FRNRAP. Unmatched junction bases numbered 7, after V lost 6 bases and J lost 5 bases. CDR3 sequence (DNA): TGTGCTAGTGGGCCCAGCGGGAGGAGGACCGGGGAGCTGTTTTTT. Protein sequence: CASGPSGRRTGELFF.

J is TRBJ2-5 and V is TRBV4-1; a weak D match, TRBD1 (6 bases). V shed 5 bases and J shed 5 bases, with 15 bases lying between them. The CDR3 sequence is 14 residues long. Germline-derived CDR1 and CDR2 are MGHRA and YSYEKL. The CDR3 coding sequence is TGCGCCAGCAGCTTCCTCAGGGGTTTTGAGACCCAGTACTTC. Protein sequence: CASSFLRGFETQYF.

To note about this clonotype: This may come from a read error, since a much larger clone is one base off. Here the CDR3 DNA reads TGCAGTGCTAGAGTCCCGGGACTAGCGGGAGGGGGCTACGAGCAGTACTTC. This gives the protein CSARVPGLAGGGYEQYF. The chain combines TRBV20-1 with TRBJ2-5; TRBD2 matches at 16 bases. Judging by the DNA end, TRBJ2-7 fits better; the J call may be wrong. The germline V gene has CDR1 DFQATT and CDR2 SNEGSKA (reference sequence). There are 17 residues in the CDR3.

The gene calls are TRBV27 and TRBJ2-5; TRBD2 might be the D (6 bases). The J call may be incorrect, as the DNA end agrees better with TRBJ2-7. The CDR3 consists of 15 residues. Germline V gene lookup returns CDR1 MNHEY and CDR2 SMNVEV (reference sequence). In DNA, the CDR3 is TGTGCCAGCAGTCAAACGGGACTTAAGGGCTACGAGCAGTACTTC. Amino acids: CASSQTGLKGYEQYF.

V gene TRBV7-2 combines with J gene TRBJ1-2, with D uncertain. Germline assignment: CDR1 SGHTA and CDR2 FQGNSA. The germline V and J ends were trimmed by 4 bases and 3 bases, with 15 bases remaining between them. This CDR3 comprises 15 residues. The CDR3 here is CASSSQIGNYYGYTF. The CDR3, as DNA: TGTGCCAGCAGCTCACAGATAGGTAACTACTATGGCTACACCTTC. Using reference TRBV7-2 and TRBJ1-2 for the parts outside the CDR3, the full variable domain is GAGVSQSPSNKVTEKGKDVELRCDPISGHTALYWYRQSLGQGLEFLIYFQGNSAPDKSGLPSDRFSAERTGGSVSTLTIQRTQQEDSAVYLCASSSQIGNYYGYTFGSGTRLTVV.

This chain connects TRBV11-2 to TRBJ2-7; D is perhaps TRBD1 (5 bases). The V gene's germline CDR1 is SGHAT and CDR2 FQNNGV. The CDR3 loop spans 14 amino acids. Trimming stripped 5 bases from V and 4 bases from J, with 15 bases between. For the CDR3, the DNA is TGTGCCAGCAGCCTACAGACAGCCACTTACGAGCAGTACTTC. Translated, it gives CASSLQTATYEQYF.

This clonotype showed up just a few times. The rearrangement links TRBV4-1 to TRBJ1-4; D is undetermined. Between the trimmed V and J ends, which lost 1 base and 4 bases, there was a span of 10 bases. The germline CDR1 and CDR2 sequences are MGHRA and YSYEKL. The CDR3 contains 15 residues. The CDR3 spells CASSQVTAGNEKLFF. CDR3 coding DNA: TGCGCCAGCAGCCAAGTCACGGCCGGTAATGAAAAACTGTTTTTT.

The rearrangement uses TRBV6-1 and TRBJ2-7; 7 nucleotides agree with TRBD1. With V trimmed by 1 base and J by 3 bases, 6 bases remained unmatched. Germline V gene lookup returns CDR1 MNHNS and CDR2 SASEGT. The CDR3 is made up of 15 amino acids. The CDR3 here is CASSEVLHRGYEQYF. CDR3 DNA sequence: TGTGCCAGCAGTGAAGTCCTTCACAGGGGCTACGAGCAGTACTTC.

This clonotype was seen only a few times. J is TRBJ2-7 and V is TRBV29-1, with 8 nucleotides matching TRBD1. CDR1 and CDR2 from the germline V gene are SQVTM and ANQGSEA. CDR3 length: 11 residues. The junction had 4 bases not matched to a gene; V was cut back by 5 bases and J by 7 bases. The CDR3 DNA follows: TGCAGCGTTCGGACAGGGCGGGAGCAGTACTTC. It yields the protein CSVRTGREQYF.

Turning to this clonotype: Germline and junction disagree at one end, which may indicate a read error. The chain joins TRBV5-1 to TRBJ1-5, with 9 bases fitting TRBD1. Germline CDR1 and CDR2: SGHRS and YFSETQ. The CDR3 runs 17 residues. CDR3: CASGLDRGSASNQPQHF. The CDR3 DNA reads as TGCGCCAGCGGCTTGGACAGGGGCTCTGCGAGCAATCAGCCCCAGCATTTT.

CDR3 in DNA: TGTGCCAGCAGTGCCGCAGCTAGCGGGAGGGCCTACGAGCAGTACTTC. Its protein product is CASSAAASGRAYEQYF. The chain has TRBV2 and TRBJ2-7; TRBD2 matches at 12 bases. In germline, CDR1 is SNHLY, CDR2 FYNNEI. This CDR3 region has 16 residues. V trimming: 4 bases; J trimming: 2 bases; junction bases outside the gene matches: 6.

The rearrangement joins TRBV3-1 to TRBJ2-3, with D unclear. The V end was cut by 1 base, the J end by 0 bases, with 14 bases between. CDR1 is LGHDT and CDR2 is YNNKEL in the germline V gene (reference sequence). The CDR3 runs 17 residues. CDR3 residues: CASSQAGLVRSTDTQYF. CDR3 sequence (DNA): TGTGCCAGCAGCCAAGCTGGGCTAGTAAGAAGCACAGATACGCAGTATTTT.

CDR3 DNA sequence: TGCGCCAGCAGCATACAGGGGGTGCTTAATGAAAAACTGTTTTTT. Its protein is CASSIQGVLNEKLFF. The chain links TRBV5-1 to TRBJ1-4; 8 bases line up with TRBD1. Germline V gene lookup returns CDR1 SGHRS and CDR2 YFSETQ. With 4 bases clipped from V and 4 bases from J, the junction kept 6 bases outside the gene matches. The CDR3 consists of 15 residues.

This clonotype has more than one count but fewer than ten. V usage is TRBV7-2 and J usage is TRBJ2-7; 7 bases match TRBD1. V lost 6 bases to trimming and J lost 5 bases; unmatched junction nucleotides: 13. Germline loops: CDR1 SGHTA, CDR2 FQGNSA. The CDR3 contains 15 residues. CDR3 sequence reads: CASRVQGLQFHEQYF. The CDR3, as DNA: TGTGCCAGCAGAGTACAGGGGTTACAGTTCCACGAGCAGTACTTC.

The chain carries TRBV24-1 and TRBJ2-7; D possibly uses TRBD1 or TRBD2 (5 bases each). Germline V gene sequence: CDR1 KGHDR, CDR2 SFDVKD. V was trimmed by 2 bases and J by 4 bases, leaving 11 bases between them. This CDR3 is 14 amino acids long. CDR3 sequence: CATSDSRDRYEQYF. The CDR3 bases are TGTGCCACCAGTGATTCCCGGGACCGGTACGAGCAGTACTTC.

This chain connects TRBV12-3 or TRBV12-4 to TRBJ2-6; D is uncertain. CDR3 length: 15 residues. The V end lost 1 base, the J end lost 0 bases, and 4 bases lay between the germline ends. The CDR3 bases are TGTGCCAGCAGTTTAGAGAGCTCTGGGGCCAACGTCCTGACTTTC. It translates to CASSLESSGANVLTF.

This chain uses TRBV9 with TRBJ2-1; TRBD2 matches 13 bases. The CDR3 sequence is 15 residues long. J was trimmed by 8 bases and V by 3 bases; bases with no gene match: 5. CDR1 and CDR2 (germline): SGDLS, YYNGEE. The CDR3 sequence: CASSGRTSGSHEQFF. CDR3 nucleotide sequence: TGTGCCAGCAGCGGAAGGACTAGCGGGAGTCATGAGCAGTTCTTC.

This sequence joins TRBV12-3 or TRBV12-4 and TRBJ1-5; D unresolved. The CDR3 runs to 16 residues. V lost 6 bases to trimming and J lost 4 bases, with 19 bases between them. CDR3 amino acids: CASSPSRAMINQPQHF. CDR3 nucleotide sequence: TGTGCCAGCAGCCCATCGCGGGCAATGATAAATCAGCCCCAGCATTTT.

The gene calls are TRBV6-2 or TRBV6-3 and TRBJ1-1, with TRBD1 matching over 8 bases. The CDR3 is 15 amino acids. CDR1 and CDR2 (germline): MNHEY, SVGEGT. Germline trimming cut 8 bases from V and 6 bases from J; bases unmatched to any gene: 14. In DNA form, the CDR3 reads TGTGCCAGCCGAAATCGCGGACAGGGCGCATCTGAAGCTTTCTTT. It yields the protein CASRNRGQGASEAFF.

CDR3 in amino acids: CASSISPGYNGQYF. CDR3 nucleotide sequence: TGTGCCAGTAGTATATCTCCCGGCTACAATGGGCAGTACTTC. The gene calls are TRBV19 and TRBJ2-7; no clear D gene. CDR1 and CDR2 (germline): LNHDA, SQIVND (reference sequence). CDR3 size: 14 residues. The V gene lost 2 bases and the J gene lost 9 bases, with 17 bases spanning the gap.

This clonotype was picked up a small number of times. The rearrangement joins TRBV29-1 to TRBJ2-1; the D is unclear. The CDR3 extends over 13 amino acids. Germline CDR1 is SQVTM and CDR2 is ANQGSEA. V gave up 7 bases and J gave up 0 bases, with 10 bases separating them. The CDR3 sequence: CSAAATSYNEQFF. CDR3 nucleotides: TGCAGCGCAGCCGCCACCTCCTACAATGAGCAGTTCTTC.

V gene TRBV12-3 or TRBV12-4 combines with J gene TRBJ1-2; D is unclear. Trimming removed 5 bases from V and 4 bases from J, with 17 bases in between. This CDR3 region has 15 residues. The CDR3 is CASSPGGVGAYGYTF. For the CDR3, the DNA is TGTGCCAGCAGTCCCGGCGGGGTAGGCGCCTATGGCTACACCTTC.

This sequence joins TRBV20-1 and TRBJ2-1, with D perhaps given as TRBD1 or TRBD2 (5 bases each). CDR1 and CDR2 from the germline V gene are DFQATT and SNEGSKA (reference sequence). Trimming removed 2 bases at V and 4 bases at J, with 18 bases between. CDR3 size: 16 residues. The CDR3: CSARSTGPDSYNEQFF. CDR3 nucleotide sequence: TGCAGTGCTAGATCCACGGGGCCCGACTCTTACAATGAGCAGTTCTTC.